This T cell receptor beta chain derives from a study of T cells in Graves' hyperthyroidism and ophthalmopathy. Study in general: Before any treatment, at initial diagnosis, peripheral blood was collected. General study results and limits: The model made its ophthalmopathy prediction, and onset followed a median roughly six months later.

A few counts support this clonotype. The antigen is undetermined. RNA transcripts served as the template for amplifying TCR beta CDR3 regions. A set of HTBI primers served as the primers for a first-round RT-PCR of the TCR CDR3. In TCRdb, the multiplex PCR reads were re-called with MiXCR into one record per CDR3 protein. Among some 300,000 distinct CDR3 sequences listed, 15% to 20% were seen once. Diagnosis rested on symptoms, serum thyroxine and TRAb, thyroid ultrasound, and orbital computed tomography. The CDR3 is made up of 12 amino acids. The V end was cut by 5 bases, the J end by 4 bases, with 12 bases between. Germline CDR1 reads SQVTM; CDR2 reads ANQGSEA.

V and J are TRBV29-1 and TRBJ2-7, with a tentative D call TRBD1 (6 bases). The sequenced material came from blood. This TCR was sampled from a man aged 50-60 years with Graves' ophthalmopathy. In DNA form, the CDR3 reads TGCAGCGTTTCGGACAGATTATACGAGCAGTACTTC. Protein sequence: CSVSDRLYEQYF.